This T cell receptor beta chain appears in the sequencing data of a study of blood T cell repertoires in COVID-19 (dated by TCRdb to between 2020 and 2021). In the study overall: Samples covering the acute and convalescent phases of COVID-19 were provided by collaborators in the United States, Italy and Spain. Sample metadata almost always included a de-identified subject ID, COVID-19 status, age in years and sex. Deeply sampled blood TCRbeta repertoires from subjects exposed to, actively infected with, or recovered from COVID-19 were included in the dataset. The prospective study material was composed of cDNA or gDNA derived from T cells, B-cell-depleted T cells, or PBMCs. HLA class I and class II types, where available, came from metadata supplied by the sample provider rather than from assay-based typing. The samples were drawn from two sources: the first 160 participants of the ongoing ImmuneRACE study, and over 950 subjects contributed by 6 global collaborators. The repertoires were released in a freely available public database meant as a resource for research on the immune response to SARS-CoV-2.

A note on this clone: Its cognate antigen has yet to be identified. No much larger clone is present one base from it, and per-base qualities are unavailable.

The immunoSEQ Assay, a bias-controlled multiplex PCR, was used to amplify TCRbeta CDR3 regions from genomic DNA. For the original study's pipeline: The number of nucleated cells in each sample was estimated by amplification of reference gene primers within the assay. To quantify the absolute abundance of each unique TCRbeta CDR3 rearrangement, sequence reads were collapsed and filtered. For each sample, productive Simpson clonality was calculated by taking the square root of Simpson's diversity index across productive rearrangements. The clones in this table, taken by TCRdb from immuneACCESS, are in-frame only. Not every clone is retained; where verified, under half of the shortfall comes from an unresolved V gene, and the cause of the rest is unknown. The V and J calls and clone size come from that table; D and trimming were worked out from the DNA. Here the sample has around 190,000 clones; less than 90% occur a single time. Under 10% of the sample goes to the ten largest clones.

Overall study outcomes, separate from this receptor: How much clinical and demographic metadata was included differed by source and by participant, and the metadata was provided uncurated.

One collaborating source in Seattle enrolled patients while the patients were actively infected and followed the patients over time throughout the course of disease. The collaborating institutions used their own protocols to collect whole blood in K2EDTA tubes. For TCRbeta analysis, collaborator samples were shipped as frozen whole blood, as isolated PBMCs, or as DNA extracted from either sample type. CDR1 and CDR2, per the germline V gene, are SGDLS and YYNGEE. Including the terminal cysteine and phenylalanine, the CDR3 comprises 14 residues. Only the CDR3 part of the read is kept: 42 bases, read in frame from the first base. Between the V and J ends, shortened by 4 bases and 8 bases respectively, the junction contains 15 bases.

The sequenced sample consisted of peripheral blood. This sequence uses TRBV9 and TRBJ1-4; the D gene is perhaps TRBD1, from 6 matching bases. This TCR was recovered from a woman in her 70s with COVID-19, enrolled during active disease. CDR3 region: CASSPTGGVEKLFF. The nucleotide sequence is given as TGTGCCAGCAGCCCCACGGGGGGCGTAGAAAAACTGTTTTTT.